This T cell receptor (beta chain) was retrieved from a study of cytomegalovirus exposure and HLA in healthy donors. Regarding the study as a whole: There were a few CMV-associated chains whose specificity for CMV antigens was confirmed in vitro. Immune exposure data for these donors was limited to CMV serostatus.

Concerning this clone: Its antigen is still unknown.

The PCR made use of 60 Vbeta and 13 Jbeta primers. The data were produced by immunoSEQ multiplex PCR, yet TCRdb's version contains in-frame clones alone and is incomplete. The table has about 150,000 clones, more than 60% seen once; the top ten hold about an eighth. The CDR3 is 17 residues long. Germline CDR1 and CDR2: SNHLY and FYNNEI. J gave up 8 bases and V 5 bases, and 10 bases lay outside the gene matches. This sequence joins TRBV2 and TRBJ2-4, with 15 positions matching TRBD2. The source material was PBMCs. The receptor was isolated from a man aged 35 to 55 in good health and CMV-seropositive. CDR3 region: CASSIYPGLAGGDIQYF. In DNA, the CDR3 is TGTGCCAGCAGTATATATCCGGGACTAGCGGGAGGTGACATTCAGTACTTC.